This is a list of T cell receptor beta chains from one sample in a study of response to subunit inactivated influenza vaccine. From the RT-PCR reads, TCRdb called clonotypes with MiXCR, one entry per CDR3 protein. The sample lists about 700,000 distinct CDR3 sequences; about 14% were seen once. Sequences were derived from PBMCs from blood, sampled approximately 15 days before vaccination. The receptors were sampled from a man between 50 and 59 years old who received an inactivated influenza vaccine. CDR3s include the opening cysteine and the closing phenylalanine or tryptophan. The order of the fields is CDR3 length, J gene, V gene, D gene, clone size, CDR3 protein, CDR3 DNA. A D gene is named only where the DNA matches it firmly. The size entry is marked missing in some rows and otherwise reads once, few, many or a size class.

12	TRBJ1-2	TRBV12-3/TRBV12-4	-	many	CASSFGSRGYTF	TGTGCCAGCAGTTTTGGGAGCCGAGGCTACACCTTC
14	TRBJ1-3	TRBV12-3/TRBV12-4	-	-	CASRGTEWGNTIYF	TGTGCCAGCAGGGGGACGGAGTGGGGAAACACCATATATTTT
11	TRBJ2-2	TRBV29-1	-	-	CSVREAGELFF	TGCAGCGTTCGGGAAGCGGGGGAGCTGTTTTTT
13	TRBJ2-5	TRBV5-8	-	few	CASSLGGTKTQYF	TGTGCCAGCAGCTTGGGAGGGACGAAGACCCAGTACTTC
17	TRBJ2-7	TRBV2	-	few	CASSGIYWGAEGYEQYF	TGTGCCAGCAGTGGAATCTATTGGGGGGCGGAGGGTTACGAGCAGTACTTC
15	TRBJ2-2	TRBV28	TRBD1	few	CASSTGGPNTGELFF	TGTGCCAGCAGCACAGGGGGCCCGAACACCGGGGAGCTGTTTTTT
14	TRBJ2-1	TRBV25-1	TRBD2	-	CASRRRESYNEQFF	TGTGCCAGCAGACGGCGGGAGTCCTACAATGAGCAGTTCTTC
14	TRBJ2-3	TRBV28	-	many	CASSWGGGTDTQYF	TGTGCCAGCAGTTGGGGAGGCGGCACAGATACGCAGTATTTT
14	TRBJ2-7	TRBV15	-	-	CATSRYDRSYEQYF	TGTGCCACCAGCAGATACGACAGGAGCTACGAGCAGTACTTC
17	TRBJ1-2	TRBV7-9	-	few	CASSPAGTQLTNYGYTF	TGTGCCAGCAGCCCCGCGGGAACCCAGCTGACTAACTATGGCTACACCTTC
17	TRBJ2-1	TRBV7-9	TRBD2	-	CASSPRLAGKINNEQFF	TGTGCCAGCAGCCCCCGGCTAGCGGGAAAGATAAACAATGAGCAGTTCTTC
16	TRBJ2-7	TRBV11-2	-	few	CASSRQGSPMTYEQYF	TGTGCCAGCAGCCGCCAGGGCAGTCCAATGACCTACGAGCAGTACTTC
13	TRBJ2-5	TRBV5-5	-	-	CASSLEPQETQYF	TGTGCCAGCAGCTTGGAACCTCAGGAGACCCAGTACTTC
14	TRBJ2-7	TRBV12-3/TRBV12-4	-	-	CASSLAPISYEQYF	TGTGCCAGCAGTTTAGCCCCCATCTCCTACGAGCAGTACTTC
14	TRBJ2-1	TRBV20-1	TRBD2	-	CSAQRTSGDNEQFF	TGCAGTGCCCAACGGACTAGCGGTGACAATGAGCAGTTCTTC
15	TRBJ1-6	TRBV5-1	-	-	CASSLAGQNNSPLHF	TGCGCCAGCAGCTTGGCCGGGCAAAATAATTCACCCCTCCACTTT
16	TRBJ1-2	TRBV19	TRBD1	few	CASSFGQGSIGRGYTF	TGTGCCAGTAGTTTTGGACAGGGATCGATAGGAAGAGGCTACACCTTC
14	TRBJ2-5	TRBV12-3/TRBV12-4	TRBD2	few	CASTMRSGTETQYF	TGTGCCAGCACTATGAGGAGCGGGACGGAGACCCAGTACTTC
15	TRBJ2-7	TRBV12-3/TRBV12-4	-	once	CASSLWYGDNYEQYF	TGTGCCAGCAGTTTATGGTACGGGGATAACTACGAGCAGTACTTC
14	TRBJ2-3	TRBV29-1	-	-	CSVKRDLLADTQYF	TGCAGCGTTAAACGGGACTTACTCGCAGATACGCAGTATTTT
13	TRBJ2-3	TRBV20-1	-	few	CSARVGTADTQYF	TGCAGTGCTAGAGTGGGGACGGCAGATACGCAGTATTTT
16	TRBJ1-1	TRBV3-1	-	few	CASSQVPSGSGTEAFF	TGTGCCAGCAGCCAAGTCCCGTCAGGGAGTGGGACTGAAGCTTTCTTT
14	TRBJ2-1	TRBV7-9	TRBD2	-	CASSGTSSDNEQFF	TGTGCCAGCAGCGGGACTAGCAGTGACAATGAGCAGTTCTTC
15	TRBJ2-7	TRBV6-5	TRBD1	few	CASSYGTGGFYEQYF	TGTGCCAGCAGTTACGGGACAGGGGGCTTCTACGAGCAGTACTTC